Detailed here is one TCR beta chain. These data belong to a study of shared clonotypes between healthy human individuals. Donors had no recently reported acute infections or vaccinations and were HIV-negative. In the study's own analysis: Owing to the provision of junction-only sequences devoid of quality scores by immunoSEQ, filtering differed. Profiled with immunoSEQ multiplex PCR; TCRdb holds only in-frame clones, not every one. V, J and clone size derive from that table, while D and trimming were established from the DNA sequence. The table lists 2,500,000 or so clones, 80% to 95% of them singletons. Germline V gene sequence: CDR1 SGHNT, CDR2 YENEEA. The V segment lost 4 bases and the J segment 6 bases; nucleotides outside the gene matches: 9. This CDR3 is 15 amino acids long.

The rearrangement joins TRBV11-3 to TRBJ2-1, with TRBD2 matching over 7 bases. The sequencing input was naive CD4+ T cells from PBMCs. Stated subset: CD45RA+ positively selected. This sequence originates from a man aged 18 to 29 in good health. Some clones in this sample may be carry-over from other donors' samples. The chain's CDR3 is CASSSGGGRGNEQFF. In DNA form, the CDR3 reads TGTGCCAGCAGCTCGGGAGGCGGGCGAGGCAATGAGCAGTTCTTC.